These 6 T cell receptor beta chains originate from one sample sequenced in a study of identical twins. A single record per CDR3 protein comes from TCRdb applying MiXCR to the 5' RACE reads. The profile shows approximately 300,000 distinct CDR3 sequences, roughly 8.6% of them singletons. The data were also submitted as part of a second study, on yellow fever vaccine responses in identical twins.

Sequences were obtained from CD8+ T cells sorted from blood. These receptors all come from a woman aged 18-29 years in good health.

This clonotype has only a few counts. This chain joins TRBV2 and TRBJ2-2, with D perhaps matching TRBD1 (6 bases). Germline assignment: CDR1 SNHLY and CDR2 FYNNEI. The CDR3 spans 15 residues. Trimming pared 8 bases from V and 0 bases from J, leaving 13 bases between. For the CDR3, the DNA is TGTGCCAGCCCCCGGGACAAAGCGAACACCGGGGAGCTGTTTTTT. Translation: CASPRDKANTGELFF.

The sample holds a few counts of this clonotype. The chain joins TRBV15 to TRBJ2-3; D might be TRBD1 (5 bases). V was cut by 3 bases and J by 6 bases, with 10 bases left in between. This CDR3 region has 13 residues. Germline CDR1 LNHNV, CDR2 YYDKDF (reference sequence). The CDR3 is CATSRAAGDTQYF. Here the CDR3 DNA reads TGTGCCACCAGCAGGGCCGCAGGGGATACGCAGTATTTT.

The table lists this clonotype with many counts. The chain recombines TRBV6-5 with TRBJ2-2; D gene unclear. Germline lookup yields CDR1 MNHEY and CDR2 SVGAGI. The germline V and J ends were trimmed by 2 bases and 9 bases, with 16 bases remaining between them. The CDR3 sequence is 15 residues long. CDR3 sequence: CASSYTMSLSRELFF. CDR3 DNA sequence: TGTGCCAGCAGTTACACGATGTCCCTGAGCAGGGAGCTGTTTTTT.

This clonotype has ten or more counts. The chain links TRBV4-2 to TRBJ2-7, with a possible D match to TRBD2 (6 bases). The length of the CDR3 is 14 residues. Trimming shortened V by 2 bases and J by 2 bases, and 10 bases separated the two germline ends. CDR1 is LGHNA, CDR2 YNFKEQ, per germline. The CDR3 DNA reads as TGTGCCAGCAGCCAACGACTAGACACCTACGAGCAGTACTTC. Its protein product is CASSQRLDTYEQYF.

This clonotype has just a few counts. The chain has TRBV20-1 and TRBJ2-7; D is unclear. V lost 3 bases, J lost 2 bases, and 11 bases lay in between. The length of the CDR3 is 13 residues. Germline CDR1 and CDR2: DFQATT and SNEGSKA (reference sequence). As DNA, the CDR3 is TGCAGTGCTAGCGAGGATCCGGCCTACGAGCAGTACTTC. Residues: CSASEDPAYEQYF.

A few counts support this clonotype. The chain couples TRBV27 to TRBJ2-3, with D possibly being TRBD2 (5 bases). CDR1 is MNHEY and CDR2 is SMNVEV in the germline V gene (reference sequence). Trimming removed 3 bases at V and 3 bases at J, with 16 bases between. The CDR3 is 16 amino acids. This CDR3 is CASSLRMRVRTDTQYF. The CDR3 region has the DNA TGTGCCAGCAGTTTGAGAATGAGGGTAAGGACAGATACGCAGTATTTT.